This T cell receptor (beta chain) was sequenced in a study of beta chain features in type 1 diabetes. Study information: What patients shared with healthy donors was a similar profile of age, gender and cell yields. The number of sorted cells examined across all samples was some 99 million.

On this clone: Its antigen is unidentified. This same CDR3 is encoded by further DNA sequences in the sample.

cDNA synthesis used the whole RNA isolate, giving expressed TCRB sequences. Repertoires were generated with immunoSEQ multiplex PCR, while TCRdb's copy carries only in-frame clones and drops some. The sample yields 130,000 to 150,000 clones, less than 8.5% seen once. Trimming took off 4 bases at V and 5 bases at J, with 5 bases between the two ends. The CDR3 spans 11 residues. Germline assignment: CDR1 MNHEY and CDR2 SMNVEV (reference sequence). Overall study results and limits: HLA influence on TCRB rearrangement stayed unresolved here. TCRB repertoires of naive, central memory and Treg cells appeared more similar among patients than among healthy donors.

Sequencing input: central memory CD4+ T cells from blood. This sequence was found in a woman aged 30 to 39 in good health. The rearrangement joins TRBV27 to TRBJ1-2, with D perhaps matching TRBD1 (5 bases). CDR3 bases: TGTGCCAGCAGTTCAGGGTATGGCTACACCTTC. This gives the protein CASSSGYGYTF.